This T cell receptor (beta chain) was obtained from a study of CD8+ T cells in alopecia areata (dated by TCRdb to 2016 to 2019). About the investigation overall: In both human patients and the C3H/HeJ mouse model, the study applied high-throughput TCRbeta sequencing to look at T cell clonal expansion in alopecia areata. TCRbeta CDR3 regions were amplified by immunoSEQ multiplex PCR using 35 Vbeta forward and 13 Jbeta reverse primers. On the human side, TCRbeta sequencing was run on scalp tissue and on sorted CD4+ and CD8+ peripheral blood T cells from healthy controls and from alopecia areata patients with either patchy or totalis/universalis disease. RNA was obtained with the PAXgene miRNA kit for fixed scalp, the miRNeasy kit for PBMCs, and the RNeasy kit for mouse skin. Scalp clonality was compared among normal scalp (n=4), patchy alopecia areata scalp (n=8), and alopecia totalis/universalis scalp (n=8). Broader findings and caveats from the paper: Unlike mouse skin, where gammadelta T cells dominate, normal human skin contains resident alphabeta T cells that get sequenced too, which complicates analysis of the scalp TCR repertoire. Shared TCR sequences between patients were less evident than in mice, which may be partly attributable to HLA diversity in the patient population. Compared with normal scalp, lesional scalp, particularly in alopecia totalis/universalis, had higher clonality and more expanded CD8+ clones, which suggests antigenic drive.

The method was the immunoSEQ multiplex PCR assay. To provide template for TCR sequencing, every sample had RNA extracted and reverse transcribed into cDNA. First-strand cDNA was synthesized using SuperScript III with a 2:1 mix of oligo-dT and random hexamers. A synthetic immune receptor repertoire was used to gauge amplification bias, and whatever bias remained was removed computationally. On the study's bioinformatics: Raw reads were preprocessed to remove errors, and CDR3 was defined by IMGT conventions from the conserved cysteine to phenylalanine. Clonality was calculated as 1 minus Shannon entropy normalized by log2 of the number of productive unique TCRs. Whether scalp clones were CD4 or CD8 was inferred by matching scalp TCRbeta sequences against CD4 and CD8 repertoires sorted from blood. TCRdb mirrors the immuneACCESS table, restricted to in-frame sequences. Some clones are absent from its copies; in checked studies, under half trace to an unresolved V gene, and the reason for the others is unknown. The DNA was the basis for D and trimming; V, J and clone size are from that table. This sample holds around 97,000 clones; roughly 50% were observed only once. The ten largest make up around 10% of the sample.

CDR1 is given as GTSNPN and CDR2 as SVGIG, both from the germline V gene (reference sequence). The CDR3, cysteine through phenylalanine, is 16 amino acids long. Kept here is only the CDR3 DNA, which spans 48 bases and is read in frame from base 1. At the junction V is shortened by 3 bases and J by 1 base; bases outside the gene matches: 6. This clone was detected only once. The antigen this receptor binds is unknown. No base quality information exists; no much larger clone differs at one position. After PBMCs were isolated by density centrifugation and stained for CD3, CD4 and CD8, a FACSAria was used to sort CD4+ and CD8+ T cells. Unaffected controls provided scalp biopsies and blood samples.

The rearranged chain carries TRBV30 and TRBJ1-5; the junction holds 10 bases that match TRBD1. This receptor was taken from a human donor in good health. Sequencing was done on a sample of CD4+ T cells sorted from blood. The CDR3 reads CAWSGWGQGSNQPQHF. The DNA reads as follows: TGTGCCTGGAGCGGTTGGGGACAGGGGAGCAATCAGCCCCAGCATTTT.